The 15 T cell receptor beta chains given below trace back to one sample, sequenced in a study of blood T cell repertoires in COVID-19. Some clones are missing from TCRdb's copy, which holds only in-frame ones; the method was immunoSEQ multiplex PCR. The table includes nearly 350,000 clones, about 93% detected once. Sequencing input: peripheral blood. The source is a woman between 18 and 30 years old who had recovered from COVID-19.

V usage is TRBV5-6 and J usage is TRBJ2-5; TRBD2 matches 8 bases. There are 15 residues in the CDR3. Trimming removed 5 bases from V and 5 bases from J; junction bases left unmatched: 11. Looked up from germline, CDR1 is SGHDT and CDR2 is YYEEEE. CDR3 coding DNA: TGTGCCAGCAGGCGCGGAGCGGGGGTAGGGGAGACCCAGTACTTC. It encodes CASRRGAGVGETQYF.

V and J are TRBV10-1 and TRBJ1-2, with D hard to call. Looked up from germline, CDR1 is WNHNN and CDR2 is SYGVQD (reference sequence). This CDR3 region has 13 residues. Trimming removed 3 bases from V and 5 bases from J, with 10 bases in between. The CDR3, as DNA: TGCGCCAGCAGTGATAGGGAGCCTTATGGCTACACCTTC. Amino acid sequence: CASSDREPYGYTF.

This sequence joins TRBV9 and TRBJ2-3, with D possibly TRBD2 on 6 matching bases. Trimming removed 4 bases at V and 0 bases at J, with 9 bases between. The CDR3 contains 14 residues. The germline gives CDR1 SGDLS, CDR2 YYNGEE. CDR3 amino acids: CASSKGTSTDTQYF. The CDR3 bases are TGTGCCAGCAGCAAGGGGACTAGCACAGATACGCAGTATTTT. The full variable domain, with the rest looked up from reference TRBV9 and TRBJ2-3, is DSGVTQTPKHLITATGQRVTLRCSPRSGDLSVYWYQQSLDQGLQFLIQYYNGEERAKGNILERFSAQQFPDLHSELNLSSLELGDSALYFCASSKGTSTDTQYFGPGTRLTVL.

The chain carries TRBV29-1 and TRBJ2-3; D possibly corresponds to TRBD1 (6 bases). Trimming cost V 8 bases and J 4 bases, with 16 bases left between them. Germline CDR1 and CDR2: SQVTM and ANQGSEA. The CDR3 is 13 amino acids. Written as DNA, the CDR3 is TGCAGCTCCAGGGGTCAGAGGGCAGATACGCAGTATTTT. This sequence encodes CSSRGQRADTQYF.

This clone has only one observation. V is TRBV5-4 and J is TRBJ2-3; TRBD2 matches 8 bases. CDR1 is SGHNT and CDR2 is YYREEE in the germline V gene (reference sequence). The junction had 16 bases not matched to a gene; V was cut back by 6 bases and J by 4 bases. The CDR3 runs 17 residues. The CDR3 nucleotides are TGTGCCAGCACCCTCTCTTTGAAGCGGGAGTCGGCAGATACGCAGTATTTT. Its protein product is CASTLSLKRESADTQYF.

This chain joins TRBV27 and TRBJ1-1; 9 nucleotides align to TRBD1. V dropped 6 bases and J dropped 0; count of bases not matched to a gene: 14. Looked up from germline, CDR1 is MNHEY and CDR2 is SMNVEV (reference sequence). CDR3 length: 18 amino acids. CDR3 amino acids: CASSWGGQGRIVNTEAFF. The DNA of the CDR3 is TGTGCCAGCAGCTGGGGGGGACAGGGCCGAATCGTGAACACTGAAGCTTTCTTT.

V and J are TRBV6-2 or TRBV6-3 and TRBJ1-1, with D unclear. Germline CDR1 MNHEY, CDR2 SVGEGT. Trimming removed 6 bases at V and 1 base at J, with 6 bases between. The CDR3 totals 12 residues. Here the CDR3 reads CASSGRNTEAFF. The CDR3, as DNA: TGTGCCAGCAGCGGGCGGAACACTGAAGCTTTCTTT.

V is TRBV9 and J is TRBJ2-2, with D perhaps TRBD1 (5 bases). This CDR3 comprises 16 residues. V was clipped by 7 bases and J by 7 bases, with 23 bases between them. Germline V gene sequence: CDR1 SGDLS, CDR2 YYNGEE. CDR3 sequence (DNA): TGTGCCAGCCCCAGGGCCCGTGTGCAGGGCGGCGGGGAGCTGTTTTTT. It encodes CASPRARVQGGGELFF. Full variable domain (remainder filled in from reference TRBV9 and TRBJ2-2): DSGVTQTPKHLITATGQRVTLRCSPRSGDLSVYWYQQSLDQGLQFLIQYYNGEERAKGNILERFSAQQFPDLHSELNLSSLELGDSALYFCASPRARVQGGGELFFGEGSRLTVL.

This rearrangement joins TRBV11-2 to TRBJ1-2; D gene unclear. This CDR3 region has 15 residues. Per germline, CDR1 SGHAT and CDR2 FQNNGV. V was pared by 5 bases and J by 8 bases, with 21 bases between. The CDR3 spells CASSTLRRALRGYTF. The CDR3 region has the DNA TGTGCCAGCAGCACTCTACGGAGGGCCCTGAGGGGCTACACCTTC. The variable domain in full, completed from reference TRBV11-2 and TRBJ1-2, reads EAGVAQSPRYKIIEKRQSVAFWCNPISGHATLYWYQQILGQGPKLLIQFQNNGVVDDSQLPKDRFSAERLKGVDSTLKIQPAKLEDSAVYLCASSTLRRALRGYTFGSGTRLTVV.

The V gene is TRBV7-8, the J gene TRBJ2-2; the D gene is possibly TRBD2 (5 bases). CDR1 and CDR2 from the germline V gene are SGHVS and FQNEAQ. With 1 base removed from V and 4 bases from J, the gap between germline ends came to 13 bases. CDR3 length: 16 amino acids. The CDR3 protein is CASSLGPRGPTGELFF. CDR3 DNA: TGTGCCAGCAGCTTAGGCCCCAGAGGGCCCACCGGGGAGCTGTTTTTT.

The chain employs TRBV7-8 and TRBJ2-3, with 12 bases aligning to TRBD2. Germline lookup yields CDR1 SGHVS and CDR2 FQNEAQ. The CDR3 runs 17 residues. J was trimmed by 3 bases and V by 4 bases; bases with no gene match: 8. CDR3 residues: CASSYGLAGIGTDTQYF. DNA for the CDR3: TGTGCCAGCAGCTACGGACTAGCGGGAATCGGTACAGATACGCAGTATTTT. Variable domain in full (rest from reference TRBV7-8 and TRBJ2-3): GAGVSQSPRYKVAKRGQDVALRCDPISGHVSLFWYQQALGQGPEFLTYFQNEAQLDKSGLPSDRFFAERPEGSVSTLKIQRTQQEDSAVYLCASSYGLAGIGTDTQYFGPGTRLTVL.

The J gene is TRBJ2-6, the V gene TRBV28, with 8 bases matching TRBD1. The CDR3 runs to 16 residues. J was trimmed by 2 bases and V by 4 bases; bases with no gene match: 4. The germline CDR1 and CDR2 sequences are MDHEN and SYDVKM. The CDR3 loop reads CASSSTGEPGANVLTF. CDR3 sequence (DNA): TGTGCCAGCAGTTCGACAGGGGAACCTGGGGCCAACGTCCTGACTTTC.

This sequence joins TRBV30 and TRBJ2-2; D is perhaps TRBD2 (5 bases). Germline CDR1 GTSNPN, CDR2 SVGIG (reference sequence). The CDR3 contains 14 residues. V lost 4 bases to trimming and J lost 5 bases, with 14 bases between them. The CDR3 sequence: CAWTNGLTTGELFF. The CDR3 DNA sequence: TGTGCCTGGACCAACGGACTTACAACCGGGGAGCTGTTTTTT.

V gene TRBV5-8 combines with J gene TRBJ2-7, with a weak D call TRBD1 (5 bases). The CDR3 is made up of 16 amino acids. Per the germline V gene, CDR1 is SGHTS and CDR2 is YDEGEE. Trimming took 3 bases from V and 6 from J, leaving 22 bases between them. As DNA, the CDR3 is TGTGCCAGCAGCTACCCCGCAACAGACAGCGTGGTCGAGCAGTACGTC. It yields the protein CASSYPATDSVVEQYV.

This clone was observed a handful of times. The chain joins TRBV9 to TRBJ1-1; TRBD1 agrees at 8 bases. The CDR3 runs 14 residues. V shed 1 base and J 4 bases; nucleotides not matched to a gene: 3. CDR1 and CDR2 (germline): SGDLS, YYNGEE. The CDR3: CASSVQGAGTEAFF. Here the CDR3 DNA reads TGTGCCAGCAGCGTACAGGGGGCGGGCACTGAAGCTTTCTTT.